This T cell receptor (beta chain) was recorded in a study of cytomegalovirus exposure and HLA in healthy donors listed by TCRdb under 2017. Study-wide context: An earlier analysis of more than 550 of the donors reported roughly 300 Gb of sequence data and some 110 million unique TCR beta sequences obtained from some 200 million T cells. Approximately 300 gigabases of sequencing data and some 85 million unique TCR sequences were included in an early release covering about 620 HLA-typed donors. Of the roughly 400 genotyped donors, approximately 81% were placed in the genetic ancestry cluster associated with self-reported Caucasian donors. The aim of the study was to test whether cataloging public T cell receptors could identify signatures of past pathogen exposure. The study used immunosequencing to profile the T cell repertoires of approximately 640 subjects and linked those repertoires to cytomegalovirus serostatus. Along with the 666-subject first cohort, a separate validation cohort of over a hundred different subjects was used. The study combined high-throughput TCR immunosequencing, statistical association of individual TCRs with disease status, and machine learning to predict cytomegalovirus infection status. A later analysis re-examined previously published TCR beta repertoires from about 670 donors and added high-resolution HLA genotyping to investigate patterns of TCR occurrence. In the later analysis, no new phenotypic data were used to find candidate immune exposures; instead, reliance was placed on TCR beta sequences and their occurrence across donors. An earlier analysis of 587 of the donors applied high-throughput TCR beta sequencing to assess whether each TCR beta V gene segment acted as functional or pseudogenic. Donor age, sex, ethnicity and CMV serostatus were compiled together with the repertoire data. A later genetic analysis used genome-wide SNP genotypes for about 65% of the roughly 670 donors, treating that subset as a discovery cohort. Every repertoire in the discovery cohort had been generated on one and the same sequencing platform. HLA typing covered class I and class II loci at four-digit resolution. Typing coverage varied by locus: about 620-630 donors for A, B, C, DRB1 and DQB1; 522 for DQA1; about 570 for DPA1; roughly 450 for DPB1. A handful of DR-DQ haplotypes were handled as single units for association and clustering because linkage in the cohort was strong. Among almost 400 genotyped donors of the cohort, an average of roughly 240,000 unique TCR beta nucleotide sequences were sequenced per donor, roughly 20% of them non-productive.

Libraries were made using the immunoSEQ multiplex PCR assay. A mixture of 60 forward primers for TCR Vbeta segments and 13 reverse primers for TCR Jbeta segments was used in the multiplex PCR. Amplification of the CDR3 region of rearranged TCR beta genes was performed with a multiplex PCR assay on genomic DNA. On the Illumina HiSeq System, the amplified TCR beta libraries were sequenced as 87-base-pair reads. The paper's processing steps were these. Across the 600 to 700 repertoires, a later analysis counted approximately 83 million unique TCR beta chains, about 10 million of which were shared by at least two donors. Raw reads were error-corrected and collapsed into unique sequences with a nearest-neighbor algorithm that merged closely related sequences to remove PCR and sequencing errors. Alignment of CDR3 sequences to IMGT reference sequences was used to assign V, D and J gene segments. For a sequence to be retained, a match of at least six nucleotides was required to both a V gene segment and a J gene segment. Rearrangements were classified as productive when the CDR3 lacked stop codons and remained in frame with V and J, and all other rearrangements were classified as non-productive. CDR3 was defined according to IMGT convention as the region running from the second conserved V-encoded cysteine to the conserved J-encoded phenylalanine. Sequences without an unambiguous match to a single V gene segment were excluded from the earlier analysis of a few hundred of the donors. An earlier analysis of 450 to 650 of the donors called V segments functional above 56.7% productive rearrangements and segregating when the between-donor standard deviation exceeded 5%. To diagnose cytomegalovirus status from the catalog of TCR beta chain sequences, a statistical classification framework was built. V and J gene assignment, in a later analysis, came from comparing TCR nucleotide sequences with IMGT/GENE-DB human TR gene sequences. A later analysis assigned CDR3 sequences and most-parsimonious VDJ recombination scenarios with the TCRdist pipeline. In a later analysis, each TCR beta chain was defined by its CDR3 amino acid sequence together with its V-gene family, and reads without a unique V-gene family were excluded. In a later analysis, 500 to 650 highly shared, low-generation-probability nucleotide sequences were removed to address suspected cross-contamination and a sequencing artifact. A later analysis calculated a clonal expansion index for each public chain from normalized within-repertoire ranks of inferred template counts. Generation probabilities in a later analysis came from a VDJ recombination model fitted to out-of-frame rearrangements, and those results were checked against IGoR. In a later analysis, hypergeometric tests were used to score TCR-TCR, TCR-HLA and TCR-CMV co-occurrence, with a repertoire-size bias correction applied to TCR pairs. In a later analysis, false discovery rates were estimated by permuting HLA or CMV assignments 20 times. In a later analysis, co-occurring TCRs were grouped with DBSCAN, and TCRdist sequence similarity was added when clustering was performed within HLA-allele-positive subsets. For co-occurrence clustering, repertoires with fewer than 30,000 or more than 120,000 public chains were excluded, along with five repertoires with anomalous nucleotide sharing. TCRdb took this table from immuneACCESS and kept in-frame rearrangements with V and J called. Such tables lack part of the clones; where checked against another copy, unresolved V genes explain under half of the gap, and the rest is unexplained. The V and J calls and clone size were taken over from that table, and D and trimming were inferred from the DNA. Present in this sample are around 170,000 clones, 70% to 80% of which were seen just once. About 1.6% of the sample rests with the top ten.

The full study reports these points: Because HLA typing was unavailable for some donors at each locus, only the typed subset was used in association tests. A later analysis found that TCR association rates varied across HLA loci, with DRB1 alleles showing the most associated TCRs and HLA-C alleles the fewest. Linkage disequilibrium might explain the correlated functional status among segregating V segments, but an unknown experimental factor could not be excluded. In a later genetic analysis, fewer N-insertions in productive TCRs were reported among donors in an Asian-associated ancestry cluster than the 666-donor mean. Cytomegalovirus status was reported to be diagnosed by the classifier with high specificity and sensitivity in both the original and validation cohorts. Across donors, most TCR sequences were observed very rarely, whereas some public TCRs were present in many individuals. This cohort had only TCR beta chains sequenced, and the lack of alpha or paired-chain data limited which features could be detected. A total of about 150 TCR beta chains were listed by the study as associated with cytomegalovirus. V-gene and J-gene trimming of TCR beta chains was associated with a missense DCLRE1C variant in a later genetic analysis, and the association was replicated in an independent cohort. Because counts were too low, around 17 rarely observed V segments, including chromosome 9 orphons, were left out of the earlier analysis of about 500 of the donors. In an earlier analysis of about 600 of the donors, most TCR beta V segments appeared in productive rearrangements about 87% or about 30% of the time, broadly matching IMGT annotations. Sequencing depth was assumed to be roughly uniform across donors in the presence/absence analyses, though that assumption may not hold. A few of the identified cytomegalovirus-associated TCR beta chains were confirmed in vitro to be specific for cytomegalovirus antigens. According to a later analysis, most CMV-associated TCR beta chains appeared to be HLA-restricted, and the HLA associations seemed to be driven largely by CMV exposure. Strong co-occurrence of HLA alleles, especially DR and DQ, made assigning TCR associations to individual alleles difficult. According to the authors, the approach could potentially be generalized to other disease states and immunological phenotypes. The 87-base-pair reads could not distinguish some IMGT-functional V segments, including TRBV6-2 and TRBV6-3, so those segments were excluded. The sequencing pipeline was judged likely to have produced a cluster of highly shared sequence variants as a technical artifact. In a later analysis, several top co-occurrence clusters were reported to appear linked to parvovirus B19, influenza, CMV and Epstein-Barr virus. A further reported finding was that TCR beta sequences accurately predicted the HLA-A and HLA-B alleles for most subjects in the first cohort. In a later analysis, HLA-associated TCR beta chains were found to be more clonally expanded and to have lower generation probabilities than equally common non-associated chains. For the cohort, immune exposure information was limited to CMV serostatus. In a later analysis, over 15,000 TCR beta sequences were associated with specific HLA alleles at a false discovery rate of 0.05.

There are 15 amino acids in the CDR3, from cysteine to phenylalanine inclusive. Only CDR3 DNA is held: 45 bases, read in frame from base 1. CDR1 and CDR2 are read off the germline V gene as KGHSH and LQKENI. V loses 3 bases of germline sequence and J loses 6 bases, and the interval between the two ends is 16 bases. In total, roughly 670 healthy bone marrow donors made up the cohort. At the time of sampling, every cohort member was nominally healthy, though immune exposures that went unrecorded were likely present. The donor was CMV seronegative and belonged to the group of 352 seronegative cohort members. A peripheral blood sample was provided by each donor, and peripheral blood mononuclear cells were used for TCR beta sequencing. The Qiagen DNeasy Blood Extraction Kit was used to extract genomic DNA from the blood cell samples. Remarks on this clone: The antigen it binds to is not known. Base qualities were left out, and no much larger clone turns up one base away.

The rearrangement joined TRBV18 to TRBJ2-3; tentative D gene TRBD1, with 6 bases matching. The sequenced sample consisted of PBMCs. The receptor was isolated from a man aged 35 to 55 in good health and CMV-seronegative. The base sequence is TGTGCCAGCTCACCCTCTCGACAGGCGTGGGATACGCAGTATTTT. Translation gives CASSPSRQAWDTQYF.